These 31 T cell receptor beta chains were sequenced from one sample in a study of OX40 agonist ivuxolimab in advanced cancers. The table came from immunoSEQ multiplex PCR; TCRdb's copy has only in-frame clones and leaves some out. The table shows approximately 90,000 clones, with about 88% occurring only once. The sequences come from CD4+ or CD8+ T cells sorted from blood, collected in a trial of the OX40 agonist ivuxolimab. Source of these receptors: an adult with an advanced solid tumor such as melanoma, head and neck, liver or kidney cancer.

The CDR3 DNA is TGTGCCAGCAGCTCTGCTGGGTCTGGGGCCAACGTCCTGACTTTC. It specifies CASSSAGSGANVLTF. The chain combines TRBV9 with TRBJ2-6; D unclear. The V and J ends lost 4 bases and 1 base respectively, with 9 bases between them. The length of the CDR3 is 15 residues. Germline V gives CDR1 SGDLS, CDR2 YYNGEE. Variable domain in full (rest from reference TRBV9 and TRBJ2-6): DSGVTQTPKHLITATGQRVTLRCSPRSGDLSVYWYQQSLDQGLQFLIQYYNGEERAKGNILERFSAQQFPDLHSELNLSSLELGDSALYFCASSSAGSGANVLTFGAGSRLTVL.

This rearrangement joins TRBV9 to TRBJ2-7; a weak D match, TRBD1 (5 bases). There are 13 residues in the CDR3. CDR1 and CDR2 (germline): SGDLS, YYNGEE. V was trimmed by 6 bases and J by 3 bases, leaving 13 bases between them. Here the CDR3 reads CASTAPGRYEQYF. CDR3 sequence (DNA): TGTGCCAGCACAGCCCCAGGGCGCTACGAGCAGTACTTC.

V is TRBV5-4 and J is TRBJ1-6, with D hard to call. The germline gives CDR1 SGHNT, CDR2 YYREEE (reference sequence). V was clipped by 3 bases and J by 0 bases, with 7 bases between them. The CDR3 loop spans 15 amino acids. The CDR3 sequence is CASSSQSSYNSPLHF. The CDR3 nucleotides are TGTGCCAGCAGCTCACAGAGCTCCTATAATTCACCCCTCCACTTT.

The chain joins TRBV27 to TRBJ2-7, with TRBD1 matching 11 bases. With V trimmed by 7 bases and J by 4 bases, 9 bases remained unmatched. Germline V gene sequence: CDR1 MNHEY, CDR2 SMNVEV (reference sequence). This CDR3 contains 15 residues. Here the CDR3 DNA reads TGTGCCAGCAAAGCGCGTGGACAGGGGGCATACGAGCAGTACTTC. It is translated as CASKARGQGAYEQYF.

This CDR3 is CASSPRSRAGINTGELFF. Here the CDR3 DNA reads TGCGCCAGCAGCCCCCGAAGCCGAGCGGGGATAAACACCGGGGAGCTGTTTTTT. The chain couples TRBV5-1 to TRBJ2-2; TRBD2 matches at 7 bases. V trimming: 4 bases; J trimming: 2 bases; junction bases outside the gene matches: 14. CDR3 length equals 18 residues. Germline CDR1 SGHRS, CDR2 YFSETQ. Full variable domain (remainder filled in from reference TRBV5-1 and TRBJ2-2): KAGVTQTPRYLIKTRGQQVTLSCSPISGHRSVSWYQQTPGQGLQFLFEYFSETQRNKGNFPGRFSGRQFSNSRSEMNVSTLELGDSALYLCASSPRSRAGINTGELFFGEGSRLTVL.

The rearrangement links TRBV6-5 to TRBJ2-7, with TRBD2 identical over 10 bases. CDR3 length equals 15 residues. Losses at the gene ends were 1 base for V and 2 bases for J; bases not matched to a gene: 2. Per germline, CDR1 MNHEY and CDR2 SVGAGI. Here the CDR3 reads CASSYFLAGAYEQYF. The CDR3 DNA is TGTGCCAGCAGTTACTTTCTAGCGGGGGCCTACGAGCAGTACTTC.

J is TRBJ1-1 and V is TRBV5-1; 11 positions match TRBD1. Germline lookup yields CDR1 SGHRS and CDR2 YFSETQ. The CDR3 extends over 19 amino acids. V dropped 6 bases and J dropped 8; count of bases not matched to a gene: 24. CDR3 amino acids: CASTLRGQGELGFRGEAFF. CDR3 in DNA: TGCGCCAGCACCCTTCGGGGACAGGGGGAATTGGGGTTTCGTGGAGAAGCTTTCTTT. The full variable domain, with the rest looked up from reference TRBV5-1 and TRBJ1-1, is KAGVTQTPRYLIKTRGQQVTLSCSPISGHRSVSWYQQTPGQGLQFLFEYFSETQRNKGNFPGRFSGRQFSNSRSEMNVSTLELGDSALYLCASTLRGQGELGFRGEAFFGQGTRLTVV.

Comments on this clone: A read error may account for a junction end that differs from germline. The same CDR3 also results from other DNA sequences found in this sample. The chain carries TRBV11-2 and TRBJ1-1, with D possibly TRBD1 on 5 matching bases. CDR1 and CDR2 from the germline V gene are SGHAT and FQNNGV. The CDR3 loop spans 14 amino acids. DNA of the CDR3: TGTGCCAGCAGTTTAGGGACGGCGAACACTGAAGCTTTCTTT. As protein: CASSLGTANTEAFF.

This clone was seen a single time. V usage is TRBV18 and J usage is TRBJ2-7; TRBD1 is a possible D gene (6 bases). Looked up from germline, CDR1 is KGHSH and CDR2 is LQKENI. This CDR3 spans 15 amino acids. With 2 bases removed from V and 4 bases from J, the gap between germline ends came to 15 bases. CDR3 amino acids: CASSPTQGGPYEQYF. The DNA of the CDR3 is TGTGCCAGCTCACCAACACAGGGTGGACCTTACGAGCAGTACTTC.

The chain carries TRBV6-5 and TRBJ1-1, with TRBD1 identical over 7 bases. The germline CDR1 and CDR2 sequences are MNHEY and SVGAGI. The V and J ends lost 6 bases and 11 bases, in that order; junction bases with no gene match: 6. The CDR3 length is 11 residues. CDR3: CASRVQGWAFF. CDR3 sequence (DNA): TGTGCCAGCAGGGTACAGGGGTGGGCTTTCTTT.

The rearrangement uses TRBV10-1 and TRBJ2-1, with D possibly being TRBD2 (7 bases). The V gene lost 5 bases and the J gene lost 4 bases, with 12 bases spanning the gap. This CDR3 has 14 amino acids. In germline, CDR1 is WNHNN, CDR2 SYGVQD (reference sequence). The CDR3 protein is CASSPGGPYNEQFF. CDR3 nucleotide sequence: TGCGCCAGCAGTCCGGGGGGCCCGTACAATGAGCAGTTCTTC.

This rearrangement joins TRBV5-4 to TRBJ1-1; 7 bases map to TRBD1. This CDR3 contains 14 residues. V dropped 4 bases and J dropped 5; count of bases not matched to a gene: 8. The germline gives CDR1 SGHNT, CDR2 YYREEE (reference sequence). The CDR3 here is CASSPRDRGTEAFF. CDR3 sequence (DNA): TGTGCCAGCAGCCCTCGGGACAGAGGGACTGAAGCTTTCTTT.

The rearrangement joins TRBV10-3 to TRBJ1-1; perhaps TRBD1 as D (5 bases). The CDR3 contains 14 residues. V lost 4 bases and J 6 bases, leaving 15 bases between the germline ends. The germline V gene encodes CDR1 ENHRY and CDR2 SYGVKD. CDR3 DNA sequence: TGTGCCATCAGTGTGCGGCGGGGGGAGGCTGAAGCTTTCTTT. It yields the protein CAISVRRGEAEAFF.

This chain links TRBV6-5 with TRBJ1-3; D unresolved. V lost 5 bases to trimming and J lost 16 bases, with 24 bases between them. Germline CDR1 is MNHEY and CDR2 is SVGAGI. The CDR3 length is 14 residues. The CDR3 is CASSHGGQASLFYF. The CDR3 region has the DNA TGTGCCAGCAGTCATGGAGGGCAGGCCTCGCTGTTCTATTTT.

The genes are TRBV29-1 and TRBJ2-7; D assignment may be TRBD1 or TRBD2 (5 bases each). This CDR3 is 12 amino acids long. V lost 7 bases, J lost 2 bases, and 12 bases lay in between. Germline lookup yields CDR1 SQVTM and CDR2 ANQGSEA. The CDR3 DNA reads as TGCAGCGCTGGTGAGGGGACCTACGAGCAGTACTTC. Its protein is CSAGEGTYEQYF.

For the CDR3, the DNA is TGTGCCAGCAGTGACTGGGCGGGGGGGCACAATGAGCAGTTCTTC. Its translation: CASSDWAGGHNEQFF. V and J are TRBV2 and TRBJ2-1; 9 bases align to TRBD2. The CDR3 has 15 residues. The ends lost 3 bases at V and 5 bases at J; junction bases unmatched: 5. Looked up from germline, CDR1 is SNHLY and CDR2 is FYNNEI.

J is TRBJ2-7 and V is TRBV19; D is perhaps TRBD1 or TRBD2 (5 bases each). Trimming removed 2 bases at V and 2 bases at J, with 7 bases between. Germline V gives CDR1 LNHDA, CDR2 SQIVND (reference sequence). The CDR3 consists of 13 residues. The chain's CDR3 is CASSIQGAYEQYF. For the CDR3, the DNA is TGTGCCAGTAGTATACAGGGAGCCTACGAGCAGTACTTC.

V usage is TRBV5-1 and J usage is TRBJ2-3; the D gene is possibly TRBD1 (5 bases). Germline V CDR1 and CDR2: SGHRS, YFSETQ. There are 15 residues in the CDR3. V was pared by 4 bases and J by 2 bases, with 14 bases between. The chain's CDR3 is CASSLKGPPTDTQYF. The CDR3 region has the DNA TGCGCCAGCAGCCTGAAGGGGCCACCCACAGATACGCAGTATTTT.

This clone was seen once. The CDR3 sequence is CASGGQGTDTQYF. The CDR3 DNA reads as TGTGCCAGCGGTGGGCAGGGCACAGATACGCAGTATTTT. The rearrangement uses TRBV7-9 and TRBJ2-3; D ambiguous. The germline V gene has CDR1 SEHNR and CDR2 FQNEAQ (reference sequence). V dropped 8 bases and J dropped 1 base, with 10 bases sitting between them. CDR3 length: 13 amino acids.

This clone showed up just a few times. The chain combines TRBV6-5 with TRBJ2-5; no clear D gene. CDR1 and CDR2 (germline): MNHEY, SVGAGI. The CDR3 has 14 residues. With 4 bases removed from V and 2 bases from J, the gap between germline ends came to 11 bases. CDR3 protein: CASSSRVNQETQYF. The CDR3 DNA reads TGTGCCAGCAGTTCCCGGGTCAATCAAGAGACCCAGTACTTC.

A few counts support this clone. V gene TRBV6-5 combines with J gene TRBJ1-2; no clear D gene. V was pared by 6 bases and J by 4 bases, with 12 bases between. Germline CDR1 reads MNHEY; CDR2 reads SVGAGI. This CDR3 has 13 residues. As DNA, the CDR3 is TGTGCCAGCAGGGACGGGAAGAGCTATGGCTACACCTTC. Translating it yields CASRDGKSYGYTF.

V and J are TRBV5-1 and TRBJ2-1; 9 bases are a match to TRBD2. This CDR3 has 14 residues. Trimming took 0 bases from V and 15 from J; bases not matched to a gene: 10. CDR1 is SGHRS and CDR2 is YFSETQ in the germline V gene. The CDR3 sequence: CASSLVSSGEGRFF. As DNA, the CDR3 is TGCGCCAGCAGCTTGGTATCTAGCGGGGAAGGTCGGTTCTTC.

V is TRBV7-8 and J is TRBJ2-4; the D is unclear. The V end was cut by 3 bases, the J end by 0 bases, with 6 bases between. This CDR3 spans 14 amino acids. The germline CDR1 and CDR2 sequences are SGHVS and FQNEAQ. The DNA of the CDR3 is TGTGCCAGCAGCTTGACCGGAGCCAAAAACATTCAGTACTTC. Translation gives CASSLTGAKNIQYF.

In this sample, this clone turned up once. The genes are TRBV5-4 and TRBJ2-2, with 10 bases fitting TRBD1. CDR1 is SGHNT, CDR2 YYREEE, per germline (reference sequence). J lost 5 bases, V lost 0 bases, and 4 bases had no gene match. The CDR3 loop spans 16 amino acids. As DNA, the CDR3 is TGTGCCAGCAGCTTGGCCCGGGACAGGGGTACCGGGGAGCTGTTTTTT. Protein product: CASSLARDRGTGELFF. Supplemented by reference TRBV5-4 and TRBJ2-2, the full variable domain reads ETGVTQSPTHLIKTRGQQVTLRCSSQSGHNTVSWYQQALGQGPQFIFQYYREEENGRGNFPPRFSGLQFPNYSSELNVNALELDDSALYLCASSLARDRGTGELFFGEGSRLTVL.

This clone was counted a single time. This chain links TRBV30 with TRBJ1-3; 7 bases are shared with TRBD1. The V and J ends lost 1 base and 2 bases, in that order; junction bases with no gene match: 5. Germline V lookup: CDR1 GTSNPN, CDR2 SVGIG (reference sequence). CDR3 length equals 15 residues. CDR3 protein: CAWSARGVAGNTIYF. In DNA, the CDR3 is TGTGCCTGGAGTGCCAGGGGGGTGGCTGGAAACACCATATATTTT.

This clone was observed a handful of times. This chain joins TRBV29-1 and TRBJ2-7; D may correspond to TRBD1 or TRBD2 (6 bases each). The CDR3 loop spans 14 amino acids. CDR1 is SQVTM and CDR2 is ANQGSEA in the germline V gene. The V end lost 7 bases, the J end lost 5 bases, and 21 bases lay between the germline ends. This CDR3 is CSGRAGGDSNEQYF. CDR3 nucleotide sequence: TGCAGCGGCCGGGCCGGGGGCGATAGCAACGAGCAGTACTTC.

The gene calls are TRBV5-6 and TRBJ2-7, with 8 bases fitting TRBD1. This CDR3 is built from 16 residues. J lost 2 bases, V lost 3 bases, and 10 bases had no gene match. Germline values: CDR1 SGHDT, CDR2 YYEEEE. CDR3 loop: CASSSPPGQVAYEQYF. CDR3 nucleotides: TGTGCCAGCAGCTCCCCACCGGGACAGGTCGCCTACGAGCAGTACTTC.

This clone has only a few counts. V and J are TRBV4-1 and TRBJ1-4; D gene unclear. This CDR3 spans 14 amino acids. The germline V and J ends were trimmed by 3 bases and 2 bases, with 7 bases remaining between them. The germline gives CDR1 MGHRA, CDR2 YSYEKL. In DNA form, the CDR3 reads TGCGCCAGCAGCCAGGATTGGACTAATGAAAAACTGTTTTTT. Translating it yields CASSQDWTNEKLFF.

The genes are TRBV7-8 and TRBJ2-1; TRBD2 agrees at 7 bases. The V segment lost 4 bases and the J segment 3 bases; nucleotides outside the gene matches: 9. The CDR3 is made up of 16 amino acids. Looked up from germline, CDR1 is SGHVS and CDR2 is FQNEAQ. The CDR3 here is CASSSSGAAFYNEQFF. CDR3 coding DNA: TGTGCCAGCAGCTCCAGCGGGGCCGCTTTCTACAATGAGCAGTTCTTC.

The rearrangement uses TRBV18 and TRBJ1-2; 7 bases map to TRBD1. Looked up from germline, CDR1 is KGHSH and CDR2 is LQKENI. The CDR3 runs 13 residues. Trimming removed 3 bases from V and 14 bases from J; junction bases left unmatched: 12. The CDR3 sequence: CASSPPQQGPHTF. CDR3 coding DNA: TGTGCCAGCTCACCTCCCCAACAGGGGCCTCATACCTTC.

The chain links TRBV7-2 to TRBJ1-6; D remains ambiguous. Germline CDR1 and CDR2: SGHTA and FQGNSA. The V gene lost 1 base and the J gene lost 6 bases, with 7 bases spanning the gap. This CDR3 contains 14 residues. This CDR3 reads CASSLGQPNSPLHF. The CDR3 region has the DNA TGTGCCAGCAGCTTAGGCCAACCTAATTCACCCCTCCACTTT.